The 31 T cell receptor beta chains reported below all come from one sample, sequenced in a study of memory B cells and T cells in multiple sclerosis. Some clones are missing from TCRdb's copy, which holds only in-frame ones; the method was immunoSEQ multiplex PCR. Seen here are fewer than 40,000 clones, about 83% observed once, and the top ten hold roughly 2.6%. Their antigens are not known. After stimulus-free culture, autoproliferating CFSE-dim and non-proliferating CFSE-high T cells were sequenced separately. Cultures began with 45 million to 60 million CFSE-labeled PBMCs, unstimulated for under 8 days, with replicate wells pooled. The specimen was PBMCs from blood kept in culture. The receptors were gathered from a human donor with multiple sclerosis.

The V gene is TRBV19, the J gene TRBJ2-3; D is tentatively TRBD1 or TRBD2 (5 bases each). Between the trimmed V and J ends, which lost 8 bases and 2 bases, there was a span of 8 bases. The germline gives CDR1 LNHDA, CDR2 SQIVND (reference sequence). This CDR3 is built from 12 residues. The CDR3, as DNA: TGTGCCAGTCGGGACGTCACAGATACGCAGTATTTT. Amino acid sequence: CASRDVTDTQYF.

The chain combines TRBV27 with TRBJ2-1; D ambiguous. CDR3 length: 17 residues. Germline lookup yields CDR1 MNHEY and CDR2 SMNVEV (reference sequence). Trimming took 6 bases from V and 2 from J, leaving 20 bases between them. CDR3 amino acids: CASRRWRTLQTYNEQFF. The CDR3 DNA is TGTGCCAGCAGGAGGTGGAGAACCTTACAGACCTACAATGAGCAGTTCTTC.

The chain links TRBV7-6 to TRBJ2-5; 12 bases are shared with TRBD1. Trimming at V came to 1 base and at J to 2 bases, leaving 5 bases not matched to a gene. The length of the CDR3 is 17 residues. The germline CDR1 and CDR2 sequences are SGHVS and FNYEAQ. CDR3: CASSLGPGQGAQETQYF. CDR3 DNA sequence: TGTGCCAGCAGCTTAGGCCCGGGACAGGGGGCTCAAGAGACCCAGTACTTC.

Written as DNA, the CDR3 is TGTGCCAGCAGCTTAGGGACAGGGGCCCCCCATGGCTACACCTTC. Residues: CASSLGTGAPHGYTF. The chain employs TRBV7-9 and TRBJ1-2; 9 bases agree with TRBD1. In germline, CDR1 is SEHNR, CDR2 FQNEAQ (reference sequence). V shed 1 base, J shed 6 bases, and the junction held 6 bases outside the gene matches. There are 15 residues in the CDR3.

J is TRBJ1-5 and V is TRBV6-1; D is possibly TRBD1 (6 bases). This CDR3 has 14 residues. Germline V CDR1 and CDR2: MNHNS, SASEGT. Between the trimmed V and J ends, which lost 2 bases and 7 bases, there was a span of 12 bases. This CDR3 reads CASSETRGGQPQHF. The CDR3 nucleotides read TGTGCCAGCAGTGAAACCAGGGGAGGCCAGCCCCAGCATTTT.

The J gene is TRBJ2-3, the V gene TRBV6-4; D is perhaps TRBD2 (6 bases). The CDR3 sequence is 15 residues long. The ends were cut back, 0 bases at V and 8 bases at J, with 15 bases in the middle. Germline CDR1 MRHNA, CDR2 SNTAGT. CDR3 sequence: CASSDSEGSTATQYF. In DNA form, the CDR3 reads TGTGCCAGCAGTGACTCGGAGGGGTCGACGGCTACGCAGTATTTT.

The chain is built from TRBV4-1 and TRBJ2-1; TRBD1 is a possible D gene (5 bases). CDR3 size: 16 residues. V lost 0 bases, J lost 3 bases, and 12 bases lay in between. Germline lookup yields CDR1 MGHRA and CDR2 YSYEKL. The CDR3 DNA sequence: TGCGCCAGCAGCCAAGAAGGGGCTAGAGTCTACAATGAGCAGTTCTTC. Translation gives CASSQEGARVYNEQFF.

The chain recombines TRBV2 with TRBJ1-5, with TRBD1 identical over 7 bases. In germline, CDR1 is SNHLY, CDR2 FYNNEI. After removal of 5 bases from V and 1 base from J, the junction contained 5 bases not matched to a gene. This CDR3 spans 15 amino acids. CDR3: CASSSTGTSNQPQHF. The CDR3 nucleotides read TGTGCCAGCAGTTCGACAGGGACCAGCAATCAGCCCCAGCATTTT.

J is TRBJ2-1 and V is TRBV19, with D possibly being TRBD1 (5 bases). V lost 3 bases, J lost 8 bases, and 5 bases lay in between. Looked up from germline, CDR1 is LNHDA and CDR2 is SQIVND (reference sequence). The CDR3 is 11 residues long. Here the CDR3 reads CASSIRDEQFF. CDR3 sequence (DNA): TGTGCCAGTAGTATCAGGGATGAGCAGTTCTTC.

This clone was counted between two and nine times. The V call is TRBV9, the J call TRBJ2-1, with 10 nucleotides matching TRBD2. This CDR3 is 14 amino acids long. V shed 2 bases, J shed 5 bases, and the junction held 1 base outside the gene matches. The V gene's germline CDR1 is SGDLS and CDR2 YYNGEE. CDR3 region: CASSVLAGDNEQFF. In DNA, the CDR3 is TGTGCCAGCAGCGTTCTAGCGGGGGACAATGAGCAGTTCTTC. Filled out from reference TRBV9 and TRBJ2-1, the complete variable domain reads DSGVTQTPKHLITATGQRVTLRCSPRSGDLSVYWYQQSLDQGLQFLIQYYNGEERAKGNILERFSAQQFPDLHSELNLSSLELGDSALYFCASSVLAGDNEQFFGPGTRLTVL.

Here the CDR3 reads CASSLYRGYETQYF. The CDR3 region has the DNA TGTGCCAGTAGTCTATATCGGGGGTACGAGACCCAGTACTTC. V and J are TRBV19 and TRBJ2-5, with D perhaps TRBD2 (6 bases). V lost 5 bases and J 5 bases, leaving 15 bases between the germline ends. CDR1 is LNHDA and CDR2 is SQIVND in the germline V gene (reference sequence). The CDR3 has 14 amino acids.

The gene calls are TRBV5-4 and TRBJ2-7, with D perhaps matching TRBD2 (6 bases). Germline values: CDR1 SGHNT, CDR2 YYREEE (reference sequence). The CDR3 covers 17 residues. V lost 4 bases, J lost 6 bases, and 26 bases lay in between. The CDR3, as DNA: TGTGCCAGCAGCCACGCGGCCGTCGGGGGTATTGATGGCGAGCAGTACTTC. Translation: CASSHAAVGGIDGEQYF.

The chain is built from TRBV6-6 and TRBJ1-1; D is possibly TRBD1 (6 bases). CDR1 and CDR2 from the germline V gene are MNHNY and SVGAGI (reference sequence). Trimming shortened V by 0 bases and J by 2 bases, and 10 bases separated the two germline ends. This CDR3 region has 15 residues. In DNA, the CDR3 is TGTGCCAGCAGTTACTCGGGGGCGGAAAACACTGAAGCTTTCTTT. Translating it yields CASSYSGAENTEAFF.

Written as DNA, the CDR3 is TGTGCCAGCAGCCCCGGACTGACTTACGAGCAGTACTTC. Its translation: CASSPGLTYEQYF. The gene calls are TRBV7-8 and TRBJ2-7; maybe TRBD2 (5 bases). The CDR3 length is 13 residues. The ends were cut back, 5 bases at V and 4 bases at J, with 12 bases in the middle. Per the germline V gene, CDR1 is SGHVS and CDR2 is FQNEAQ.

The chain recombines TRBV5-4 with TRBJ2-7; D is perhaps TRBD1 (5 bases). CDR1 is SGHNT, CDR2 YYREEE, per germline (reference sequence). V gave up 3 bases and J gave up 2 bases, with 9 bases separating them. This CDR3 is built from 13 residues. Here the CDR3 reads CASSSQDTYEQYF. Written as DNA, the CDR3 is TGTGCCAGCAGCTCACAGGACACCTACGAGCAGTACTTC.

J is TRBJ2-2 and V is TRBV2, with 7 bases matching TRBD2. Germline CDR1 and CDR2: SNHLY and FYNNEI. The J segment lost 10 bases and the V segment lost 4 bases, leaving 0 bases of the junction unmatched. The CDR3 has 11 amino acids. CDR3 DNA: TGTGCCAGCAGTGGACTAGCGGAGCTGTTTTTT. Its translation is CASSGLAELFF.

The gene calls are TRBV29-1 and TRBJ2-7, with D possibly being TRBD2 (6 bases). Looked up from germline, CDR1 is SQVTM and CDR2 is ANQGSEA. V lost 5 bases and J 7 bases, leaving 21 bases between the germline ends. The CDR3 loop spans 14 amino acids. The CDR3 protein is CSVTPGVQGGEQYF. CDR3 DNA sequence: TGCAGCGTTACCCCGGGAGTCCAAGGTGGGGAGCAGTACTTC.

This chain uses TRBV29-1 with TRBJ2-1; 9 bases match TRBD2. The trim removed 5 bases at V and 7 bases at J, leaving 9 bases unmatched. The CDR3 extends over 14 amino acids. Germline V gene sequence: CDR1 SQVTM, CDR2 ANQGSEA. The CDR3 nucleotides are TGCAGCGTTAGTGCGGGAGGGCGGGGGAATGAGCAGTTCTTC. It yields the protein CSVSAGGRGNEQFF.

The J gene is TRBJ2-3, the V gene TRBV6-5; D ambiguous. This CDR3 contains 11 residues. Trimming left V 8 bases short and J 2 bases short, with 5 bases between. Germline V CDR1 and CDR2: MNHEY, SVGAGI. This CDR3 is CASRITDTQYF. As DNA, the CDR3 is TGTGCCAGCCGCATCACAGATACGCAGTATTTT.

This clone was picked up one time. The CDR3 sequence is CASSALADPREQYF. In DNA, the CDR3 is TGTGCCAGCAGCGCACTAGCGGACCCGCGCGAGCAGTACTTC. J is TRBJ2-7 and V is TRBV9, with 8 bases identical to TRBD2. The germline gives CDR1 SGDLS, CDR2 YYNGEE. The ends lost 3 bases at V and 6 bases at J; junction bases unmatched: 8. CDR3 length equals 14 residues. Based on the CDR3 plus reference TRBV9 and TRBJ2-7, the full variable domain is DSGVTQTPKHLITATGQRVTLRCSPRSGDLSVYWYQQSLDQGLQFLIQYYNGEERAKGNILERFSAQQFPDLHSELNLSSLELGDSALYFCASSALADPREQYFGPGTRLTVT.

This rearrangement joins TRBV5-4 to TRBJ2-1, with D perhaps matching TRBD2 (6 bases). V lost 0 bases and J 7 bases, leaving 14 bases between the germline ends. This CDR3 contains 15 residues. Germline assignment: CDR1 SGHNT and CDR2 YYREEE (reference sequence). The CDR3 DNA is TGTGCCAGCAGCTTGGGGCGGGGTTCCGGGAATGAGCAGTTCTTC. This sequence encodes CASSLGRGSGNEQFF.

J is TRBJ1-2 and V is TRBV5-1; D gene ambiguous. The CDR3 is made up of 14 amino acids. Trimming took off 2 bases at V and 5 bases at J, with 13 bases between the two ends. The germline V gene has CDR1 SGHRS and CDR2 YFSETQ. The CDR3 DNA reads TGCGCCAGCAGCTTACCGGGTGAGCGGTATGGCTACACCTTC. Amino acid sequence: CASSLPGERYGYTF.

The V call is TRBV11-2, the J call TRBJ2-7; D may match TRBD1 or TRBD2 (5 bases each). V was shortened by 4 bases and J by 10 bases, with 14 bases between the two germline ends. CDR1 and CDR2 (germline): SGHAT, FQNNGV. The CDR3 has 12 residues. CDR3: CASSSGPGPQYF. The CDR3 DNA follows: TGTGCCAGCAGCTCCGGGCCGGGACCACAGTACTTC.

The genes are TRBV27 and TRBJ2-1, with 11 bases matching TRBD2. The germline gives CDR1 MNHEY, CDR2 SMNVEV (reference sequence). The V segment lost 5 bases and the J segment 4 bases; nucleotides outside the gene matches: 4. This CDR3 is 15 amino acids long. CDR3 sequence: CASSLGTSGYNEQFF. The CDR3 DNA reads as TGTGCCAGCAGTCTAGGGACTAGCGGTTACAATGAGCAGTTCTTC.

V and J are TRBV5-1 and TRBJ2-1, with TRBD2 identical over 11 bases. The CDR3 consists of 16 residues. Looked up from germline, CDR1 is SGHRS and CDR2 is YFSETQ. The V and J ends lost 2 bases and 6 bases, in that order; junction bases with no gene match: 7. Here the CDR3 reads CASSFGGTSGGNEQFF. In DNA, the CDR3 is TGCGCCAGCAGCTTTGGGGGGACTAGCGGAGGCAATGAGCAGTTCTTC. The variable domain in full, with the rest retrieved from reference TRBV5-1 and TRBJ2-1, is KAGVTQTPRYLIKTRGQQVTLSCSPISGHRSVSWYQQTPGQGLQFLFEYFSETQRNKGNFPGRFSGRQFSNSRSEMNVSTLELGDSALYLCASSFGGTSGGNEQFFGPGTRLTVL.

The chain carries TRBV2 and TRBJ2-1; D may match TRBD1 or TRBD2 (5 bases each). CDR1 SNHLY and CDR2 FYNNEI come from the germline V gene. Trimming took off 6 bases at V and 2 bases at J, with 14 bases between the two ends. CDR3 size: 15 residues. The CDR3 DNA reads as TGTGCCAGCAGCTCGGGACCAATTGCCTACAATGAGCAGTTCTTC. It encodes CASSSGPIAYNEQFF.

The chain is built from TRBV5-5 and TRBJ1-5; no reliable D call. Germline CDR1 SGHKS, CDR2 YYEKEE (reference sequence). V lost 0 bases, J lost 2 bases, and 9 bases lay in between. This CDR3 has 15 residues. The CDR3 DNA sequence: TGTGCCAGCAGCTTGGACCACGGGGGCAATCAGCCCCAGCATTTT. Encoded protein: CASSLDHGGNQPQHF. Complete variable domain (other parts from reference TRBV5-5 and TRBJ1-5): DAGVTQSPTHLIKTRGQQVTLRCSPISGHKSVSWYQQVLGQGPQFIFQYYEKEERGRGNFPDRFSARQFPNYSSELNVNALLLGDSALYLCASSLDHGGNQPQHFGDGTRLSIL.

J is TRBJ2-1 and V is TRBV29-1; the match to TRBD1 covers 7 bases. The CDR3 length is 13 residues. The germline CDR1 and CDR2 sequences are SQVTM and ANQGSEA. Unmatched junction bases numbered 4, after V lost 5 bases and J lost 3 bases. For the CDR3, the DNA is TGCAGCGTTACCGGGACAGACTACAATGAGCAGTTCTTC. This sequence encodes CSVTGTDYNEQFF.

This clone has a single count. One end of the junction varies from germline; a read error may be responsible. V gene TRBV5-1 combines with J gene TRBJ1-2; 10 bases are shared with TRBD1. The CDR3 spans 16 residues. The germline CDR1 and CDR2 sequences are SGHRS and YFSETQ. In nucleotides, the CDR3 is TGCGCCAGCCGCTTGGATGGGGACAGGGGAGGTAATGGCTACACCTTC. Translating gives CASRLDGDRGGNGYTF.

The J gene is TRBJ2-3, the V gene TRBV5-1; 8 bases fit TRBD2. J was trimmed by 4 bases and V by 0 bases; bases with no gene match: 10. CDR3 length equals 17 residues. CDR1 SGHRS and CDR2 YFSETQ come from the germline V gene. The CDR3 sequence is CASSLESSGWRADTQYF. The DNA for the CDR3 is TGCGCCAGCAGCTTGGAGTCTAGCGGGTGGAGAGCAGATACGCAGTATTTT.

CDR3 sequence: CASSYAERGPYGEQYF. CDR3 in DNA: TGTGCCAGCAGTTACGCAGAAAGGGGACCGTACGGAGAGCAGTACTTC. The chain combines TRBV6-6 with TRBJ2-7; D tentatively fits TRBD1 or TRBD2 (5 bases each). CDR3 length equals 16 residues. V was pared by 2 bases and J by 7 bases, with 21 bases between. Germline CDR1 and CDR2: MNHNY and SVGAGI (reference sequence).